These T cell receptor beta chains were read from a single sample in a study of blood T cell repertoires in COVID-19. The assay was immunoSEQ multiplex PCR, and TCRdb's table has in-frame clones only and misses some. The sample contains some 97,000 clones, 90% of which appear only once. Sequenced: peripheral blood. These receptor sequences come from a man aged 55 to 70 with acute or convalescent COVID-19. The CDR3 runs from the conserved cysteine through the conserved F or W. A D gene is named only where the DNA matches it firmly. Size values are once, few and many counts, or a class for expanded clones, and some rows have none.

V	J	D	size	length	DNA	CDR3
TRBV6-6	TRBJ2-2	TRBD1	few	15	TGTGCCAGCATCAGGGTGGGACAGAGTACCGGGGAGCTGTTTTTT	CASIRVGQSTGELFF
TRBV2	TRBJ1-4	TRBD1	-	14	TGTGCCAGCGTATCGCAGGGGGGATATGAAAAACTGTTTTTT	CASVSQGGYEKLFF
TRBV19	TRBJ1-5	TRBD1	-	18	TGTGCCAGTAGACCTGCGGACAGGGGCATTAGGGACAATCAGCCCCAGCATTTT	CASRPADRGIRDNQPQHF
TRBV29-1	TRBJ2-3	TRBD2	-	15	TGCAGCGTTGACCCCCGGGGGGGCCTCGCAGATACGCAGTATTTT	CSVDPRGGLADTQYF
TRBV24-1	TRBJ1-6	TRBD1	-	20	TGTGCCACCAGTGACCCGGACAGGGTGTTACAAGGGTCCTATAATTCACCCCTCCACTTT	CATSDPDRVLQGSYNSPLHF
TRBV5-1	TRBJ1-6	-	-	15	TGCGCCTCCCGGGACTTTAGCTCCTATAATTCACCCCTCCACTTT	CASRDFSSYNSPLHF
TRBV5-5	TRBJ1-3	-	-	15	TGTGCCAGCAGCGACCTAGGAAGGCCCGGAAACACCATATATTTT	CASSDLGRPGNTIYF
TRBV10-3	TRBJ2-5	-	-	14	TGTGCCATCAGTGACCCGTCTAAACAAGAGACCCAGTACTTC	CAISDPSKQETQYF
TRBV5-1	TRBJ1-1	TRBD1	-	15	TGCGCCAGCAGCTTGTTATACAGGGGGGACACTGAAGCTTTCTTT	CASSLLYRGDTEAFF
TRBV4-2	TRBJ2-7	-	-	14	TGTGCCAGCAGCCAAGAGGCCTTGAACTACGAGCAGTACTTC	CASSQEALNYEQYF
TRBV6-5	TRBJ1-2	TRBD1	-	13	TGTGCCAGCAGTAGACAGGGGAACTATGGCTACACCTTC	CASSRQGNYGYTF
TRBV5-6	TRBJ1-1	-	-	13	TGTGCCAGCAGCTTGCCAGCGCTTCCTGAAGCTTTCTTT	CASSLPALPEAFF
TRBV19	TRBJ1-1	-	-	13	TGTGCCAGTAGTACCTACAGTTACACTGAAGCTTTCTTT	CASSTYSYTEAFF
TRBV19	TRBJ1-3	TRBD1	-	16	TGTGCCAGTAAAAATACAGGGGGAAAGGCTGGAAACACCATATATTTT	CASKNTGGKAGNTIYF
TRBV5-4	TRBJ2-4	TRBD1	few	14	TGTGCCAGCAGCCAACGGGACAGTGTAGACATTCAGTACTTC	CASSQRDSVDIQYF
TRBV6-6	TRBJ1-1	TRBD1	-	14	TGTGCCAGCAGTTACCTGACAGGGGCCACTGAAGCTTTCTTT	CASSYLTGATEAFF
TRBV30	TRBJ1-6	-	once	17	TGTGCCTGGATGGGGGGTCTCCTGAGCTCCTATAATTCACCCCTCCACTTT	CAWMGGLLSSYNSPLHF
TRBV29-1	TRBJ2-3	TRBD2	-	17	TGCAGCGTTGAAGATGGGGGACTAGCGGGGGGCACAGATACGCAGTATTTT	CSVEDGGLAGGTDTQYF
TRBV5-1	TRBJ1-1	-	-	17	TGCGCCAGCAGCTTTTACGCTAACAGGGTTGGAGACACTGAAGCTTTCTTT	CASSFYANRVGDTEAFF
TRBV18	TRBJ1-1	-	-	14	TGTGCCAGCTCACCAGGGAGTCAGGACACTGAAGCTTTCTTT	CASSPGSQDTEAFF
TRBV6-5	TRBJ2-5	TRBD2	once	14	TGTGCCAGCAGGCAGACTAGCGGGGGTGAGACCCAGTACTTC	CASRQTSGGETQYF
TRBV18	TRBJ2-4	-	-	15	TGTGCCAGCTCGTCAGCGTTTGGACAGAAAAACATTCAGTACTTC	CASSSAFGQKNIQYF
TRBV19	TRBJ2-1	-	-	15	TGTGCCAGTAGTAGTACAGGGTGGTGGGACAATGAGCAGTTCTTC	CASSSTGWWDNEQFF